These T cell receptor beta chains were read from a single sample in a study of blood T cell repertoires in COVID-19. Sequencing used immunoSEQ multiplex PCR; TCRdb keeps in-frame clones, though not all of them. The sample shows approximately 350,000 clones, roughly four fifths of them seen only once. Sequencing was done on a sample of PBMCs or T cells enriched from blood (not recorded which). These receptors originate from a woman in her 50s who had recovered from COVID-19. CDR3s include the opening cysteine and the closing phenylalanine or tryptophan. The order of the fields is CDR3 DNA, CDR3 protein, D gene, clone size, V gene, J gene. The D gene is left open where the match is weak. Size values are once, few and many counts, or a class for expanded clones, and some rows have none.

TGCGCCAGCAGAACGACTAGCGGCACAGATACGCAGTATTTT	CASRTTSGTDTQYF	TRBD2	few	TRBV5-1	TRBJ2-3
TGTGCCAGTAGTCCCACTAGCGTAACCTACAATGAGCAGTTCTTC	CASSPTSVTYNEQFF	TRBD2	once	TRBV19	TRBJ2-1
TGTGCCAGTAGTATCGGAACTACAGGGGATTCACATGGCTACACCTTC	CASSIGTTGDSHGYTF	TRBD1	-	TRBV19	TRBJ1-2
TGTGCCATCAGTGGCGAAAGGGGTAATGGCTACACCTTC	CAISGERGNGYTF	-	-	TRBV10-3	TRBJ1-2
TGTGCCAGTAGGCTAACTCCTATCGGGCCCCAGCATTTT	CASRLTPIGPQHF	-	-	TRBV19	TRBJ1-5
TGTGCCAGCAGTTACTTTGGGGACTCGCGCGAGCAGTTCTTC	CASSYFGDSREQFF	-	once	TRBV6-2/TRBV6-3	TRBJ2-1
TGTGCCAGCAGTCCCGGACAGGGGGCGAGATTCAGGGGCTACACCTTC	CASSPGQGARFRGYTF	TRBD1	-	TRBV27	TRBJ1-2
TGTGCCACCAGCCAGGGTGGAGGGTATGGCTACACCTTC	CATSQGGGYGYTF	-	-	TRBV15	TRBJ1-2
TGTGCCAGCAGCCAAGGGACTAGCTCGTACGAGCAGTACTTC	CASSQGTSSYEQYF	TRBD2	-	TRBV3-1/TRBV3-2	TRBJ2-7
TGTGCCAGCAGCACTACAGGGGACACTGAAGCTTTCTTT	CASSTTGDTEAFF	TRBD1	-	TRBV7-2	TRBJ1-1
TGTGCCAGCTCACCACTCACCACGGTAAACACCATATATTTT	CASSPLTTVNTIYF	-	-	TRBV18	TRBJ1-3
TGCGCCAGCACCCCGGACAGATACACTGAAGCTTTCTTT	CASTPDRYTEAFF	-	-	TRBV5-1	TRBJ1-1
TGTGCCAGCAGCCAGGTCGGGAATGAAAAACTGTTTTTT	CASSQVGNEKLFF	-	-	TRBV3-1/TRBV3-2	TRBJ1-4
TGTGCCAGCACCTTTCGGGGGGACCAGTACTTC	CASTFRGDQYF	TRBD2	once	TRBV5-6	TRBJ2-5
TGTGCCAGCAGCTCGACAGGCACCGGGGAGCTGTTTTTT	CASSSTGTGELFF	-	-	TRBV7-3	TRBJ2-2
TGTGCCAGCAGCTTATGGGGCGGCGCTAATGAAAAACTGTTTTTT	CASSLWGGANEKLFF	-	-	TRBV7-2	TRBJ1-4
TGTGCCAGCAGTGACCAGGATTACTATGGCTACACCTTC	CASSDQDYYGYTF	-	-	TRBV6-1	TRBJ1-2
TGTGCCAGTAGTCCCCTGGGGGCGGGAGCCCGAGAGACCCAGTACTTC	CASSPLGAGARETQYF	-	-	TRBV19	TRBJ2-5
TGTGCCAGCAGTTCAACAAAAGGACAGGGAGGGTGGGTGCAGTACTTC	CASSSTKGQGGWVQYF	-	-	TRBV11-3	TRBJ2-7
TGTGCCAGCAGCTTAGAAGGCAGGCTCTATGGCTACACCTTC	CASSLEGRLYGYTF	-	-	TRBV11-1	TRBJ1-2
TGTGCCAGCACAGGGGACCAGGGGCGCGAGCAGTACTTC	CASTGDQGREQYF	-	-	TRBV2	TRBJ2-7
TGTGCCAGCAGCGTGAGTAGCGGGGGACAAGAGACCCAGTACTTC	CASSVSSGGQETQYF	TRBD2	-	TRBV9	TRBJ2-5
TGTGCCAGCAGCTACCTAGGGCAGGGTAACTATGGCTACACCTTC	CASSYLGQGNYGYTF	-	many	TRBV3-1/TRBV3-2	TRBJ1-2
TGTGCCAGCTCACCACAGGGGGCGCTCAGCTCACCCCTCCACTTT	CASSPQGALSSPLHF	TRBD1	-	TRBV18	TRBJ1-6
TGTGCCAGCAGCCAAGATGGGCAGAGAAACACCATATATTTT	CASSQDGQRNTIYF	-	-	TRBV14	TRBJ1-3
TGTGCCAGCAGGTCGAGAAGTAACACTGAAGCTTTCTTT	CASRSRSNTEAFF	-	-	TRBV12-3/TRBV12-4	TRBJ1-1
TGTGCCAGTAGCCTGGACAGGGCCTATGGCTACACCTTC	CASSLDRAYGYTF	TRBD1	-	TRBV19	TRBJ1-2
TGTGCCAGCAGTGGGGTCGGGGGGCTTTACGAGCAGTACTTC	CASSGVGGLYEQYF	-	-	TRBV25-1	TRBJ2-7
TGCGCCAGCAGTGAGGGACAGGGGGCAATTTATGGCTACACCTTC	CASSEGQGAIYGYTF	TRBD1	-	TRBV10-2	TRBJ1-2
TGTGCCAGTACCCAGGACAGGTATAGCAATCAGCCCCAGCATTTT	CASTQDRYSNQPQHF	TRBD1	-	TRBV19	TRBJ1-5
TGTGCTAGTGGCATTATAGGGCGGGGGCTGACAGATACGCAGTATTTT	CASGIIGRGLTDTQYF	-	once	TRBV12-5	TRBJ2-3
TGTGCCAGCACCGTGGACGCGGGGATGAACACTGAAGCTTTCTTT	CASTVDAGMNTEAFF	-	few	TRBV9	TRBJ1-1
TGCGCCAGCAGCCTGGGGGGCAGCCAAGACTATGGCTACACCTTC	CASSLGGSQDYGYTF	-	-	TRBV5-1	TRBJ1-2
TGTGCCAGCAGCTTGCTCTCGGACAGGGGGATAAGGGGCTATGGCTACACCTTC	CASSLLSDRGIRGYGYTF	TRBD1	-	TRBV5-6	TRBJ1-2
TGTGCCAGCAGCTTAAATCGGGATCAGCCCCAGCATTTT	CASSLNRDQPQHF	-	-	TRBV7-2	TRBJ1-5
TGCGCCAGCAGCCAAGATAGGATCCGGACAGCTAACTATGGCTACACCTTC	CASSQDRIRTANYGYTF	-	-	TRBV4-3	TRBJ1-2
TGTGCCAGCAGCGTGGATGGGGCGAGCAATCAGCCCCAGCATTTT	CASSVDGASNQPQHF	-	-	TRBV9	TRBJ1-5
TGTGCCAGCAGCTTAGCGAGCGGGGGCCTACCCGAGCAGTACTTC	CASSLASGGLPEQYF	TRBD2	-	TRBV7-9	TRBJ2-7
TGCAGCGGAGAACCTGACGGGAATGGCTACACCTTC	CSGEPDGNGYTF	-	-	TRBV29-1	TRBJ1-2
TGTGCCAGCAGTGTAGATGATGGTGAAGCTTTCTTT	CASSVDDGEAFF	-	-	TRBV25-1	TRBJ1-1
TGTGCCAGCAGCTCCGGACAGGGTGGCGAGCAGTACTTC	CASSSGQGGEQYF	TRBD1	once	TRBV11-1	TRBJ2-7
TGTGCCAGCAGCCAAGTACAGGGTACCACTGAAGCTTTCTTT	CASSQVQGTTEAFF	-	-	TRBV3-1/TRBV3-2	TRBJ1-1
TGTGCCAGCAGTTACGGTTGGGGGGAAGTCTCTGGGGCCAACGTCCTGACTTTC	CASSYGWGEVSGANVLTF	-	-	TRBV6-2/TRBV6-3	TRBJ2-6
TGTGCCAGCAGCTTACAGGGAAACTTGGCAGATACGCAGTATTTT	CASSLQGNLADTQYF	-	once	TRBV7-9	TRBJ2-3
TGTGCCAGCAGCGGGAGAGGGGAGCAGTTCTTC	CASSGRGEQFF	-	-	TRBV9	TRBJ2-1
TGCAGCCCCCGGAGGTACAGCACCCAAGAGACCCAGTACTTC	CSPRRYSTQETQYF	-	-	TRBV29-1	TRBJ2-5
TGTGCCAGCAGACCGGACAGGAACACTGAAGCTTTCTTT	CASRPDRNTEAFF	-	-	TRBV28	TRBJ1-1
TGTGCCAGCAGTCAGAGACCCCCGGGACAGGGGGTCGTACCTAATGAAAAACTGTTTTTT	CASSQRPPGQGVVPNEKLFF	TRBD1	-	TRBV27	TRBJ1-4
TGTGCCAGCAGCTTAGCATCGACAGTTACTGAAGCTTTCTTT	CASSLASTVTEAFF	-	few	TRBV7-2	TRBJ1-1
TGCGCCAGCAGAATTGAAACCGGGACAGGGTTAACTGAAGCTTTCTTT	CASRIETGTGLTEAFF	TRBD1	-	TRBV5-1	TRBJ1-1
TGTGCCTGGAGTGTACGCCCCCCTCGCGGTGAAAAACTGTTTTTT	CAWSVRPPRGEKLFF	-	-	TRBV30	TRBJ1-4
TGTGCCAGCAGCCAGAGGGACAGTGAAAAACTGTTTTTT	CASSQRDSEKLFF	TRBD1	-	TRBV14	TRBJ1-4
TGTGCCAGCAGGGGGACATCCATGAACACTGAAGCTTTCTTT	CASRGTSMNTEAFF	-	-	TRBV6-5	TRBJ1-1
TGTGCCAGCAGCTTAGCGATGGAACAGGAGAACTATGGCTACACCTTC	CASSLAMEQENYGYTF	-	-	TRBV7-2	TRBJ1-2
TGCGCCAGCAGCCGGGATTGGACAGGGGGCGGCACCATATATTTT	CASSRDWTGGGTIYF	TRBD1	few	TRBV5-1	TRBJ1-3
TGTGCCAGTGGGGGACAGGGGTATTCACCCCTCCACTTT	CASGGQGYSPLHF	TRBD1	once	TRBV3-1/TRBV3-2	TRBJ1-6
TGTGCCAGCAGCTTCGGGGTGGACTATGGCTACACCTTC	CASSFGVDYGYTF	-	-	TRBV5-5	TRBJ1-2
TGTGCCAGCACACTCGGTGGCGAGCAGTACTTC	CASTLGGEQYF	-	-	TRBV3-1/TRBV3-2	TRBJ2-7
TGCAGTGCTAGTGGGACAGGGAGCCATGGCTACACCTTC	CSASGTGSHGYTF	TRBD1	-	TRBV20-1	TRBJ1-2